Only a few counts were recorded for the clone carrying this TCR beta chain. The data derive from a study of blood T cell repertoires in COVID-19. Profiling relied on immunoSEQ multiplex PCR, and the TCRdb table lists in-frame clones only, not all of them. The profile shows approximately 150,000 clones, around 80% of them singletons. Germline V gene lookup returns CDR1 SGHTA and CDR2 FQGNSA. This CDR3 contains 13 residues. Deletions cut 1 base from V and 11 bases from J, with 12 bases between. The chain employs TRBV7-2 and TRBJ2-1; D is perhaps TRBD2 (5 bases). Sequencing was performed on peripheral blood. The TCR was taken from a human donor with acute or convalescent COVID-19. The donor label of this sample is uncertain. As DNA, the CDR3 is TGTGCCAGCAGCTTAGGTGAGGGAAAGCAGCAGTTCTTC. Its protein product is CASSLGEGKQQFF.